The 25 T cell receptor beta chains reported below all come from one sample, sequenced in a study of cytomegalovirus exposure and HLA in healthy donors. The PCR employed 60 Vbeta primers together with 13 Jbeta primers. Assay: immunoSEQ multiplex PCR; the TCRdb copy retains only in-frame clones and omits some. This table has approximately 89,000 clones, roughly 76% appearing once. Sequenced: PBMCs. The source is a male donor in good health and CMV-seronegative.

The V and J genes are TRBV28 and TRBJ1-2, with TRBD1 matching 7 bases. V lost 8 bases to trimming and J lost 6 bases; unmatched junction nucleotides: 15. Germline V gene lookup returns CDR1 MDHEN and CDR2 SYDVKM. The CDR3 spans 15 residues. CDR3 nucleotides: TGTGCCAGCCATAGACCCCACCCAAGGGGGCATGGCTACACCTTC. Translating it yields CASHRPHPRGHGYTF.

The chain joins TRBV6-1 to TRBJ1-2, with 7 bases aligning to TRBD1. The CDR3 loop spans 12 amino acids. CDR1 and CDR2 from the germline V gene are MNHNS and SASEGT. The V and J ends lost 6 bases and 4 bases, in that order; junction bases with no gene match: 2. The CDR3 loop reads CASSRQGYGYTF. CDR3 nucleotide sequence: TGTGCCAGCAGCAGACAGGGCTATGGCTACACCTTC.

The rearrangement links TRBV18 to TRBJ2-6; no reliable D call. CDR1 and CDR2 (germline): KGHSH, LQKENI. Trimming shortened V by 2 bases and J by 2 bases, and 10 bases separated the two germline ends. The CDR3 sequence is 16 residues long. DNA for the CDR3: TGTGCCAGCTCACCATCCCCAGTTACTGGGGCCAACGTCCTGACTTTC. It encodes CASSPSPVTGANVLTF.

In DNA form, the CDR3 reads TGTGCCAGCTCACCATCAGAAGGGAGCTCCTACGAGCAGTACTTC. Translating gives CASSPSEGSSYEQYF. The chain joins TRBV18 to TRBJ2-7, with D possibly being TRBD2 (5 bases). CDR3 length equals 15 residues. The germline V gene encodes CDR1 KGHSH and CDR2 LQKENI. V gave up 2 bases and J gave up 0 bases, with 11 bases separating them.

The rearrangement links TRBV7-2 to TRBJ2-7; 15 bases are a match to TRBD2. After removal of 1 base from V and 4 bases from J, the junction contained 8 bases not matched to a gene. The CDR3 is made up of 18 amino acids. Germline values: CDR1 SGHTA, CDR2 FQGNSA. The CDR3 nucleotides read TGTGCCAGCAGCTTAGTTGGGACTAGCGGGAGGATGGCGTACGAGCAGTACTTC. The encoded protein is CASSLVGTSGRMAYEQYF.

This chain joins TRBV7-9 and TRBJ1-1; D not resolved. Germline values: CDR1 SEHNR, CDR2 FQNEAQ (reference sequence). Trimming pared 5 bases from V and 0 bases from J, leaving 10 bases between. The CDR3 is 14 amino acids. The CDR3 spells CASSQSILNTEAFF. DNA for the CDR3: TGTGCCAGCAGCCAGTCCATTTTGAACACTGAAGCTTTCTTT.

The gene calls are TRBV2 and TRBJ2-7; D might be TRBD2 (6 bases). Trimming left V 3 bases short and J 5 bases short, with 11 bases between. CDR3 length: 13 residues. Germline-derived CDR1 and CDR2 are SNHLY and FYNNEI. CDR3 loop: CASSDGGFNEQYF. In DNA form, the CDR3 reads TGTGCCAGCAGTGATGGAGGGTTCAACGAGCAGTACTTC.

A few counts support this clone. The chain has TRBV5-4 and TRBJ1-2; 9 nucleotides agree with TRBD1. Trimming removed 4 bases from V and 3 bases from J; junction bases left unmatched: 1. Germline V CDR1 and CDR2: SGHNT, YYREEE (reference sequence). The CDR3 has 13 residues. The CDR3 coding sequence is TGTGCCAGCAGCCGACAGGGGGACTATGGCTACACCTTC. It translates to CASSRQGDYGYTF. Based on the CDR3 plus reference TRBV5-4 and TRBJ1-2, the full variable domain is ETGVTQSPTHLIKTRGQQVTLRCSSQSGHNTVSWYQQALGQGPQFIFQYYREEENGRGNFPPRFSGLQFPNYSSELNVNALELDDSALYLCASSRQGDYGYTFGSGTRLTVV.

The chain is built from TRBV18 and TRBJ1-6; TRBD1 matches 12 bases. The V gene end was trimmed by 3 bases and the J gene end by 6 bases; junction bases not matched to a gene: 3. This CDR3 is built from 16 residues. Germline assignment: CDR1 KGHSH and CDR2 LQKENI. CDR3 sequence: CASSPGQGASNSPLHF. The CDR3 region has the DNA TGTGCCAGCTCACCGGGACAGGGGGCCAGTAATTCACCCCTCCACTTT.

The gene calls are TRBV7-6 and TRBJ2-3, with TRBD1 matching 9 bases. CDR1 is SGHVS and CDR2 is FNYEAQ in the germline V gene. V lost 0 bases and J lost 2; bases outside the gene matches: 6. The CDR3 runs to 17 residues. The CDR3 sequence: CASSLARRTGVTDTQYF. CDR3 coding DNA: TGTGCCAGCAGCTTAGCGCGGAGGACAGGGGTCACAGATACGCAGTATTTT.

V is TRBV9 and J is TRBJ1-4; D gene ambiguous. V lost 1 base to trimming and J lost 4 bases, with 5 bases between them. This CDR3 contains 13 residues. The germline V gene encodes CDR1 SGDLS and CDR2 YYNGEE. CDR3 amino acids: CASSVNINEKLFF. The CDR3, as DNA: TGTGCCAGCAGCGTAAACATTAATGAAAAACTGTTTTTT.

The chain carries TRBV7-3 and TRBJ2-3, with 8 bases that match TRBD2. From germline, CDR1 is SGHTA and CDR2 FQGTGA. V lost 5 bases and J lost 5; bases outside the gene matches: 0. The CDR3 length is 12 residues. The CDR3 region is CASSRGGDTQYF. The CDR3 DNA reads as TGTGCCAGCAGCCGGGGGGGAGATACGCAGTATTTT. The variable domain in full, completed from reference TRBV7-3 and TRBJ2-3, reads GAGVSQTPSNKVTEKGKYVELRCDPISGHTALYWYRQSLGQGPEFLIYFQGTGAADDSGLPNDRFFAVRPEGSVSTLKIQRTERGDSAVYLCASSRGGDTQYFGPGTRLTVL.

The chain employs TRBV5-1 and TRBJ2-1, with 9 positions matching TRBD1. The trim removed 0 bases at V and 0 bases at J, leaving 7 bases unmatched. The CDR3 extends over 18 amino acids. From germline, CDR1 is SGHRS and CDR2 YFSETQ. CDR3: CASSLGPTGGSSYNEQFF. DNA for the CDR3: TGCGCCAGCAGCTTGGGGCCTACAGGGGGCAGCTCCTACAATGAGCAGTTCTTC.

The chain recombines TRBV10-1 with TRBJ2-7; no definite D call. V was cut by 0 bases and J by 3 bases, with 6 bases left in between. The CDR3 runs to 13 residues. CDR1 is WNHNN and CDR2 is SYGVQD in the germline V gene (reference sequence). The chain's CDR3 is CASSESPSYEQYF. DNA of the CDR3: TGCGCCAGCAGTGAGTCGCCCAGCTACGAGCAGTACTTC.

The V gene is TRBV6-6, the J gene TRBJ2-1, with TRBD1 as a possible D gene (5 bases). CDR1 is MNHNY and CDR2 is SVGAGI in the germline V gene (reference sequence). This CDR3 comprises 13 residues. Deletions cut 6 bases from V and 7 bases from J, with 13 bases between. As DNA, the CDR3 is TGTGCCAGCAGCCGGCCGACAGTAAATGAGCAGTTCTTC. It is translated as CASSRPTVNEQFF.

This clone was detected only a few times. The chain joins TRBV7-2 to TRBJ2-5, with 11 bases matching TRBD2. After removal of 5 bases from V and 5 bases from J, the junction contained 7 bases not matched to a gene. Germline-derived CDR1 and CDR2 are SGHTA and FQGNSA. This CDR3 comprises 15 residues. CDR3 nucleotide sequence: TGTGCCAGCAGCATTACTAGCGGGAGATGGGAGACCCAGTACTTC. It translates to CASSITSGRWETQYF.

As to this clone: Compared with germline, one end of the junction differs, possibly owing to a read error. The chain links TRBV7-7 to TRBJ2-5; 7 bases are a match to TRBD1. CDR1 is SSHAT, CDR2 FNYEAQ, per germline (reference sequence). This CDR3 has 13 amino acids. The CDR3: CASSLDREETQYF. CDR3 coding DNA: TGTGCTAGCAGCTTAGACAGGGAAGAGACCCAGTACTTC.

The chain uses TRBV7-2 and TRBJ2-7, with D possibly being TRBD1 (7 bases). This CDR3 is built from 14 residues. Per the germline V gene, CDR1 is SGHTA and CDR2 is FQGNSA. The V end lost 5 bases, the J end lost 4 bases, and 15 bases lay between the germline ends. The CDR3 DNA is TGTGCCAGCAGCGAAGGGGGCGCGGGGTACGAGCAGTACTTC. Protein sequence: CASSEGGAGYEQYF.

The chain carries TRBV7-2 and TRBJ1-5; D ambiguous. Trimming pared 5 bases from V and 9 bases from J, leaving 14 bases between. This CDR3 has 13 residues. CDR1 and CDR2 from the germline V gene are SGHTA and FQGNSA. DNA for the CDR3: TGTGCCAGCAGCAGGACCGAGCGGGGGCCCCAGCATTTT. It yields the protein CASSRTERGPQHF.

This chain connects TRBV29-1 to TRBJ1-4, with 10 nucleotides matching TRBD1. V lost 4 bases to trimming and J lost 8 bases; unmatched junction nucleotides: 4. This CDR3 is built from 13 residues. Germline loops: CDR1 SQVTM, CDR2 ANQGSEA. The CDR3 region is CSVGGQGSEKLFF. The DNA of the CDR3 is TGCAGCGTTGGGGGACAGGGGAGCGAAAAACTGTTTTTT. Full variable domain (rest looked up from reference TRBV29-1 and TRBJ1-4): SAVISQKPSRDICQRGTSLTIQCQVDSQVTMMFWYRQQPGQSLTLIATANQGSEATYESGFVIDKFPISRPNLTFSTLTVSNMSPEDSSIYLCSVGGQGSEKLFFGSGTQLSVL.

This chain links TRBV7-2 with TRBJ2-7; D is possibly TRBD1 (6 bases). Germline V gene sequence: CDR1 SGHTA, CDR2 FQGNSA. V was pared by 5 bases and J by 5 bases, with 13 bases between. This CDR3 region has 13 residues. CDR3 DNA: TGTGCCAGCAGCGCACAGGGAAAGAACGAGCAGTACTTC. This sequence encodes CASSAQGKNEQYF.

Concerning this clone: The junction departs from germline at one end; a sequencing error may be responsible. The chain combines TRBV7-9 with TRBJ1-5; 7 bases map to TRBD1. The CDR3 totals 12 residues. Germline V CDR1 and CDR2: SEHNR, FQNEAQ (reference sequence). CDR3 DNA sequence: TGTTCCAGCAGCTTAGTCGGGACAGCCCAGCATTTT. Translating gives CSSSLVGTAQHF.

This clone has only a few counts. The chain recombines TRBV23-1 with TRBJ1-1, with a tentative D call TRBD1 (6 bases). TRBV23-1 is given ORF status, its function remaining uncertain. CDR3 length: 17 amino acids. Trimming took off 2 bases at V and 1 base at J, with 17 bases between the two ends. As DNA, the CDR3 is TGCGCCAGCAGTCAAACCGGGGGGCAGCGCCCGAACACTGAAGCTTTCTTT. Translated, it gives CASSQTGGQRPNTEAFF.

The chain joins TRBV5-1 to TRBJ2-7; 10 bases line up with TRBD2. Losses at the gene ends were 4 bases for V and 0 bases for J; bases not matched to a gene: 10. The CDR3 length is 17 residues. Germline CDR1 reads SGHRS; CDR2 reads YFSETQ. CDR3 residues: CASSPRGLAGVSYEQYF. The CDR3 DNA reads TGCGCCAGCAGCCCCCGGGGGCTAGCGGGAGTCTCCTACGAGCAGTACTTC. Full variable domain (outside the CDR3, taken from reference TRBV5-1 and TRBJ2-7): KAGVTQTPRYLIKTRGQQVTLSCSPISGHRSVSWYQQTPGQGLQFLFEYFSETQRNKGNFPGRFSGRQFSNSRSEMNVSTLELGDSALYLCASSPRGLAGVSYEQYFGPGTRLTVT.

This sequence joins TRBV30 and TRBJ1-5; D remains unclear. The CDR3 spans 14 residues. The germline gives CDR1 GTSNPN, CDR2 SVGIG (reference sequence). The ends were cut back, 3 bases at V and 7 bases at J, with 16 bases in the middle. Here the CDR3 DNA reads TGTGCCTGGAGCGCGGGCCCCATTCGGCAGCCCCAGCATTTT. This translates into CAWSAGPIRQPQHF.